This T cell receptor beta chain emerged from a study of cytomegalovirus exposure and HLA in healthy donors. Germline assignment: CDR1 MNHEY and CDR2 SVGAGI. The CDR3 runs to 14 residues. V shed 6 bases and J shed 2 bases, with 14 bases lying between them. Unrecorded immune exposure was likely among donors, who were nominally healthy when sampled. PCR amplification relied on 60 Vbeta primers (plus 13 Jbeta primers). The method was immunoSEQ multiplex PCR; TCRdb's version includes in-frame clones alone and lacks a portion of them. Found here are 100,000 to 150,000 clones, 8.9% of them singletons; the top ten hold roughly 6.4%. This clone turned up a few times.

The sequence came from a woman aged 40 to 50 in good health and CMV-seropositive. Specimen: PBMCs. This rearrangement joins TRBV6-5 to TRBJ2-7, with a tentative D call TRBD1 (6 bases). CDR3 in DNA: TGTGCCAGCAGCTCCCTTGACAGGCCCTACGAGCAGTACTTC. It specifies CASSSLDRPYEQYF.